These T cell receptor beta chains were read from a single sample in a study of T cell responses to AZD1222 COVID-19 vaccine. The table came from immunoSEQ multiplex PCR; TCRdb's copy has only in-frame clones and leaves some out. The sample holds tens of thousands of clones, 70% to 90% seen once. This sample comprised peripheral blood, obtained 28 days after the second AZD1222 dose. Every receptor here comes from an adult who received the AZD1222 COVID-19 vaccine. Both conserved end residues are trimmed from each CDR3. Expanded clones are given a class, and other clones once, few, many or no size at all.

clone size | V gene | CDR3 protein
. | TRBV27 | ASSLGFVSTPTGELF
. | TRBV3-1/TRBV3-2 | ASSQDRGRLSGANVLT
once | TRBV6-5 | ASSYSTTVEKLF
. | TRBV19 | ASSIRWLGHDDGYT
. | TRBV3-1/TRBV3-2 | ASSHQGSPYGYT
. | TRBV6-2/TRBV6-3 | ASSLWRDYEQY
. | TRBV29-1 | SVRTASGPQH
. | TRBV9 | ASSVVNRGANQPQH
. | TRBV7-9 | ASSPEGGRTEAF
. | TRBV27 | ASRRTGVPHHGYT
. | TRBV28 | ATSTSHLLTDEQY
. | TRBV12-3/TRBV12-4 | ASSRSNQPQH
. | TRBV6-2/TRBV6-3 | ASSLGPGGGNYGYT
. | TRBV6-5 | ASSSLISYNSPLH
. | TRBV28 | ASSFISAAGNTIY
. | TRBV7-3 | ASSLGTGKDEQF
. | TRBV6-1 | ASSEFQGGGSYGYT
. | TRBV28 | ASSLVGGRGNTIY
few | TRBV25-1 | ASSERGQGRSEKLF
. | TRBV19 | ASSIVQMNTEAF
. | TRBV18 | ASSPPEGYEKLF
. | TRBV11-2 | ASSLVVGAGNTIY
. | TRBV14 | ASSQREYGYT
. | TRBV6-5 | ASSYSLSLNEKLF